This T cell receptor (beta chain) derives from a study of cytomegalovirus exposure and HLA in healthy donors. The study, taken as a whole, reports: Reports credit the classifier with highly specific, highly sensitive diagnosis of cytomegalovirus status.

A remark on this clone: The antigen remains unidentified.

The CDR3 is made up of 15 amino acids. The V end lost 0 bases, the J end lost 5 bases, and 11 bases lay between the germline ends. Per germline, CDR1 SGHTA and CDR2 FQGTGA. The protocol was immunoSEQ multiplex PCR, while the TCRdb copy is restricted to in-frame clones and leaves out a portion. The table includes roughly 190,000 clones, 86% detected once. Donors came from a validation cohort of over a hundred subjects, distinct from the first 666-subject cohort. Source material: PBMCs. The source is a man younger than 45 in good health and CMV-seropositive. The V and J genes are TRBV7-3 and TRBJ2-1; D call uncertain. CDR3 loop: CASSLTPDQNNEQFF. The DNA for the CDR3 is TGTGCCAGCAGCTTAACCCCGGATCAAAACAATGAGCAGTTCTTC.